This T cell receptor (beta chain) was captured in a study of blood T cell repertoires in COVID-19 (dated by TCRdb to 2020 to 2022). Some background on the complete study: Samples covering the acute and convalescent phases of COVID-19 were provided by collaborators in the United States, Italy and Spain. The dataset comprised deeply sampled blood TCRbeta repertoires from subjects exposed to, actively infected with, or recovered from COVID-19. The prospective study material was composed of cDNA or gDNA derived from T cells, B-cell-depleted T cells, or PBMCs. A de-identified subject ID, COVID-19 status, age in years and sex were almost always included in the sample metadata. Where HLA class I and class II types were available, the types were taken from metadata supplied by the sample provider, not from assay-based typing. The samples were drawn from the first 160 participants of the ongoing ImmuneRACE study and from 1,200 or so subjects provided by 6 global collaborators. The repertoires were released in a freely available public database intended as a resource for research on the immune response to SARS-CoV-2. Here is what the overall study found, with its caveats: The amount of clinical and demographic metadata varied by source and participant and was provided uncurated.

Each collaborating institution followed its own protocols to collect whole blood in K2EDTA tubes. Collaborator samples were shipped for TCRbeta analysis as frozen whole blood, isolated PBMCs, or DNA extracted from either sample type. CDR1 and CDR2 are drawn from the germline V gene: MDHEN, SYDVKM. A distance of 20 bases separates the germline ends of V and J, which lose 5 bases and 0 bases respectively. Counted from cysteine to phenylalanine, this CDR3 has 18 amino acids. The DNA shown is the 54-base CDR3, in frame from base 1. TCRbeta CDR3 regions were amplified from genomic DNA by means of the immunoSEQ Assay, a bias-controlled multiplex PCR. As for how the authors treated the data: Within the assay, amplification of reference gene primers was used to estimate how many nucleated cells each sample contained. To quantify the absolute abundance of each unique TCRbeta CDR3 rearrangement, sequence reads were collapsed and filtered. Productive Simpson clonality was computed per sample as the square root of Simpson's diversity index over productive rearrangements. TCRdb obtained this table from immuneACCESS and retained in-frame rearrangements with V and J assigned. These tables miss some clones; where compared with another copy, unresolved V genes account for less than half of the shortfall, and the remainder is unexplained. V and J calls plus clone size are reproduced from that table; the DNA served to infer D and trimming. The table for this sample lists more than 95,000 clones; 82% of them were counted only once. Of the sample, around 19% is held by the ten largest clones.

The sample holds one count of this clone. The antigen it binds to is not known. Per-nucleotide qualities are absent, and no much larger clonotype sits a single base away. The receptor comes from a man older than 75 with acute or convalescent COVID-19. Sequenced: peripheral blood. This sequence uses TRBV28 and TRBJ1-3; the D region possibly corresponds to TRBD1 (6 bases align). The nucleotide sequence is TGTGCCAGCAGTCCAAACCCCAGACAGGCTAACTCTGGAAACACCATATATTTT. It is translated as CASSPNPRQANSGNTIYF.